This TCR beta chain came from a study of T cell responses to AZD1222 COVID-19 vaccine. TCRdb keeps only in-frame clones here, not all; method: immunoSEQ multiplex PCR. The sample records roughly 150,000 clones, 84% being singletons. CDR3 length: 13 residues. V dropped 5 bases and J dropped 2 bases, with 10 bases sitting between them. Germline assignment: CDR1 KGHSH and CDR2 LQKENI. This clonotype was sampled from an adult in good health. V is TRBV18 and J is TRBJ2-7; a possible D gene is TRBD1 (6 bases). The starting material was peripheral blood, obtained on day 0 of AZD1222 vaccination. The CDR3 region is CASSEAGAYEQYF. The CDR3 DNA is TGTGCCAGCTCAGAGGCAGGGGCCTACGAGCAGTACTTC.